A single sample is the source of the 8 T cell receptor beta chains below, sequenced in a study of blood T cells in healthy people across ages. It was with a sample-barcoded 5' primer and a J-beta primer mix that a second PCR of roughly 6 to 12 cycles was run. MiXCR, applied by TCRdb to the 5' RACE reads, yields one record per CDR3 protein. In the table there are roughly 500,000 distinct CDR3 sequences, approximately 30% of which are singletons. Material for sequencing was blood. The origin of the receptors is an older woman in good health.

This clonotype was observed a few times. The chain uses TRBV4-2 and TRBJ2-1, with TRBD2 as a possible D gene (5 bases). TRBJ2-5 explains the end of the DNA better; the J call may be wrong. In germline, CDR1 is LGHNA, CDR2 YNFKEQ. The CDR3 consists of 14 residues. CDR3 sequence reads: CASSQDPSGETQYF. CDR3 coding DNA: TGTGCCAGCAGCCAAGATCCCAGCGGAGAGACCCAGTACTTC.

This clonotype has just a few counts. V is TRBV29-1 and J is TRBJ2-5; 8 nucleotides agree with TRBD1. From germline, CDR1 is SQVTM and CDR2 ANQGSEA. V lost 6 bases to trimming and J lost 5 bases; unmatched junction nucleotides: 11. This CDR3 has 14 residues. In DNA form, the CDR3 reads TGCAGCGTGGGACAGGTTGGCGCTTCGGAGACCCAGTACTTC. Translated: CSVGQVGASETQYF.

This chain's CDR3 is CSIVPGANEKLFF. The CDR3 coding sequence is TGCAGCATCGTACCGGGAGCTAATGAAAAACTGTTTTTT. J is TRBJ1-4 and V is TRBV29-1; D not resolved. Germline loops: CDR1 SQVTM, CDR2 ANQGSEA. V was pared by 8 bases and J by 3 bases, with 13 bases between. The CDR3 is made up of 13 amino acids. Looking up the rest from reference TRBV29-1 and TRBJ1-4 gives the full variable domain: SAVISQKPSRDICQRGTSLTIQCQVDSQVTMMFWYRQQPGQSLTLIATANQGSEATYESGFVIDKFPISRPNLTFSTLTVSNMSPEDSSIYLCSIVPGANEKLFFGSGTQLSVL.

The chain carries TRBV20-1 and TRBJ1-1; a possible D gene is TRBD1 (5 bases). The CDR3 is 14 residues long. CDR1 DFQATT and CDR2 SNEGSKA come from the germline V gene (reference sequence). Trimming left V 5 bases short and J 4 bases short, with 17 bases between. The CDR3 bases are TGCAGTGCTGATGACCGGCGGGGGGTCACTGAAGCTTTCTTT. Amino acids: CSADDRRGVTEAFF.

This clonotype turned up a few times. The chain combines TRBV6-1 with TRBJ2-2, with TRBD1 identical over 7 bases. The junction had 8 bases not matched to a gene; V was cut back by 10 bases and J by 0 bases. CDR1 is MNHNS, CDR2 SASEGT, per germline. There are 15 residues in the CDR3. The chain's CDR3 is CAILRGKANTGELFF. CDR3 DNA sequence: TGTGCCATCCTCAGGGGGAAGGCGAACACCGGGGAGCTGTTTTTT.

The chain combines TRBV10-3 with TRBJ2-7; the match to TRBD2 covers 9 bases. Germline CDR1 ENHRY, CDR2 SYGVKD. The CDR3 contains 13 residues. V was clipped by 10 bases and J by 5 bases; unmatched bases: 9. CDR3 protein: CATKTSGANEQYF. Written as DNA, the CDR3 is TGTGCCACCAAGACTAGCGGAGCGAACGAGCAGTACTTC.

The chain is built from TRBV2 and TRBJ2-5; D possibly corresponds to TRBD1 (5 bases). TRBJ2-7 matches the DNA end more closely, so the J call is doubtful. The CDR3 has 14 amino acids. The germline V gene has CDR1 SNHLY and CDR2 FYNNEI. CDR3: CASSADRASYEQYF. DNA of the CDR3: TGTGCCAGCAGTGCTGACAGAGCCTCCTACGAGCAGTACTTC.

The chain couples TRBV5-1 to TRBJ1-2; no definite D call. The CDR3 sequence is 14 residues long. CDR1 and CDR2 from the germline V gene are SGHRS and YFSETQ. Trimming stripped 4 bases from V and 2 bases from J, with 12 bases between. The CDR3 DNA is TGCGCCAGCAGCCACTCTCAAAACAACTATGGCTACACCTTC. It specifies CASSHSQNNYGYTF.